This T cell receptor beta chain was retrieved from a study of early T cells in non-severe SARS-CoV-2 infection. Regarding the study as a whole: Anti-spike CD8 responses were favored in VDJdb matching, and private and CD4 specificities were missed.

The CDR3 is 15 amino acids. Trimming removed 5 bases from V and 3 bases from J; junction bases left unmatched: 5. Per the germline V gene, CDR1 is SEHNR and CDR2 is FQNEAQ (reference sequence). By frequency in the sample, this clonotype is medium-sized. What it recognizes is unknown. Attachment of unique molecular identifiers to individual cDNA molecules was performed. TCRdb re-called the 5' RACE reads through MiXCR, storing one row per CDR3 protein. The sample records approximately 27,000 distinct CDR3 sequences, around 5.3% being singletons. This receptor was obtained from an adult who was a healthcare worker with PCR-confirmed SARS-CoV-2 infection or an uninfected control (not recorded which). What was sequenced was whole blood. This sequence joins TRBV7-9 and TRBJ2-1; 9 nucleotides agree with TRBD2. The CDR3: CASSPSGGFYNEQFF. The CDR3 region has the DNA TGTGCCAGCAGCCCAAGCGGGGGGTTCTACAATGAGCAGTTCTTC.